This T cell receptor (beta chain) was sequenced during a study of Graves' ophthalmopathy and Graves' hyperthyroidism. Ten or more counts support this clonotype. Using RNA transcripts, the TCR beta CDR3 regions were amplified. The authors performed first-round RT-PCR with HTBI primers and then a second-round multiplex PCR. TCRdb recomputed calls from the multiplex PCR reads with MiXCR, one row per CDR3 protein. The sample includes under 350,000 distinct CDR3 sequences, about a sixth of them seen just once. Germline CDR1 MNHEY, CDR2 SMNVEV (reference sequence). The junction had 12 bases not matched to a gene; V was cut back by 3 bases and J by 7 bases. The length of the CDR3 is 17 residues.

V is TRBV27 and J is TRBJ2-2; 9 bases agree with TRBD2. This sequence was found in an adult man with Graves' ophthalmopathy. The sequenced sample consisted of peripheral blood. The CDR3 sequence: CASSFQRGGGANGELFF. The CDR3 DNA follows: TGTGCCAGCAGTTTTCAGCGTGGCGGGGGGGCGAACGGGGAGCTGTTTTTT.